The clone carrying this T cell receptor (beta chain) was seen a few times. Antigen specificity is unknown. Both 60 Vbeta primers and 13 Jbeta primers went into the PCR. Sequencing used immunoSEQ multiplex PCR; TCRdb keeps in-frame clones, though not all of them. The table records approximately 170,000 clones, under 80% of them present only once. The data derive from a study of cytomegalovirus exposure and HLA in healthy donors. General study points: Association with HLA alleles at 0.05 false discovery rate was found for 16,951 TCR beta sequences in a later analysis. Sequencing likely produced, as an artifact, a cluster of highly shared sequence variants. Donors belonging to an Asian-associated ancestry cluster reportedly showed fewer N-insertions in productive TCRs than the approximately 680-donor mean, according to what a later analysis found.

J gave up 4 bases and V 6 bases, and 7 bases lay outside the gene matches. Germline V lookup: CDR1 MNHEY, CDR2 SMNVEV (reference sequence). The CDR3 covers 14 residues. Sequencing was carried out using PBMCs. This TCR was recovered from a female donor in good health and CMV-seronegative. J is TRBJ2-5 and V is TRBV27; 8 bases line up with TRBD1. The CDR3 loop is CASRPQGAGETQYF. The CDR3 DNA reads TGTGCCAGCAGACCCCAGGGGGCGGGAGAGACCCAGTACTTC.